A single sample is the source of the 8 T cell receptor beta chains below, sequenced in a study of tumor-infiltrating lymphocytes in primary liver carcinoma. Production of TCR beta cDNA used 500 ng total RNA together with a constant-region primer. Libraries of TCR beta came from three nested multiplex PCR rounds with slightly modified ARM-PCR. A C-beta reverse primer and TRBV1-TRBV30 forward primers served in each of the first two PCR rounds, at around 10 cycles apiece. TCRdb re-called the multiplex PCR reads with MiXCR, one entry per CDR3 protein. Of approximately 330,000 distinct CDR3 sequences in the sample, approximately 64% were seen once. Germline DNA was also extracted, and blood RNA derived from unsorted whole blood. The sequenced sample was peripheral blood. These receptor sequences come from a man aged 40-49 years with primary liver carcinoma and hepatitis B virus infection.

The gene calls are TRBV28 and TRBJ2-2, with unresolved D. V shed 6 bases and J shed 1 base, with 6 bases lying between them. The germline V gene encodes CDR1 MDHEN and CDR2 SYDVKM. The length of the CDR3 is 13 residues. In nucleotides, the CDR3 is TGTGCCAGCAGAGAGCGGAACACCGGGGAGCTGTTTTTT. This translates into CASRERNTGELFF.

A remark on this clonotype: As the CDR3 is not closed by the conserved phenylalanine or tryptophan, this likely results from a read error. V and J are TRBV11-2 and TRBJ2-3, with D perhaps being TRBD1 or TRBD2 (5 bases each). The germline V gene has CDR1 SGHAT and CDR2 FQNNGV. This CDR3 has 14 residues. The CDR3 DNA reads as TGCGCCAGCAGCTTAGGGGCCGAGGGAGATACGCAGTATCTT. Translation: CASSLGAEGDTQYL.

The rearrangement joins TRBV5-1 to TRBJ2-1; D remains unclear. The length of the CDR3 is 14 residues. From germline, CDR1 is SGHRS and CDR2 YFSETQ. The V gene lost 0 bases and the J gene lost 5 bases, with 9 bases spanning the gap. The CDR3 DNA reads TGCGCCAGCAGCTTGGGACGAACAAACAATGAGCAGTTCTTC. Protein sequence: CASSLGRTNNEQFF. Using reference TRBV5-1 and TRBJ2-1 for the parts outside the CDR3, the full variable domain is KAGVTQTPRYLIKTRGQQVTLSCSPISGHRSVSWYQQTPGQGLQFLFEYFSETQRNKGNFPGRFSGRQFSNSRSEMNVSTLELGDSALYLCASSLGRTNNEQFFGPGTRLTVL.

The DNA of the CDR3 is TGCGCCAGCAGCCAAGTCTCAGGGGGCTACGAGCAGTACTTC. Translated: CASSQVSGGYEQYF. The chain recombines TRBV4-3 with TRBJ2-7, with 7 nucleotides matching TRBD1. CDR1 is LGHNA and CDR2 is YSLEER in the germline V gene. The CDR3 sequence is 14 residues long. The V segment lost 1 base and the J segment 3 bases; nucleotides outside the gene matches: 3.

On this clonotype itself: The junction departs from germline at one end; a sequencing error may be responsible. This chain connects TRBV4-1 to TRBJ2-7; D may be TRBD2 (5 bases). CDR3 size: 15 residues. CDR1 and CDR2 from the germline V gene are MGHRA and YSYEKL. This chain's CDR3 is CVSSQDYLFGYEQYF. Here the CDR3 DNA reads TGCGTCAGCAGCCAAGACTACTTGTTTGGGTACGAGCAGTACTTC.

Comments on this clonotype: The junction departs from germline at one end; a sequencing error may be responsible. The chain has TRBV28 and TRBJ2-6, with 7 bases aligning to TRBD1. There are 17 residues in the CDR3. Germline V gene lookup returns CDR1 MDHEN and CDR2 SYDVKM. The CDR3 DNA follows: TGTGCCAGTCGATCTGGACAGGTGATCTCTGGAGCCAACGTCCTGACTTTC. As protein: CASRSGQVISGANVLTF.

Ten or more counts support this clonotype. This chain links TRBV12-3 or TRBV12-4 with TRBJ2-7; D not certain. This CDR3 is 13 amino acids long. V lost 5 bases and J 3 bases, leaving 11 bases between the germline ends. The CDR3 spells CASSPRGDYEQYF. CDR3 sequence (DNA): TGTGCCAGCAGTCCCCGAGGAGACTACGAGCAGTACTTC.

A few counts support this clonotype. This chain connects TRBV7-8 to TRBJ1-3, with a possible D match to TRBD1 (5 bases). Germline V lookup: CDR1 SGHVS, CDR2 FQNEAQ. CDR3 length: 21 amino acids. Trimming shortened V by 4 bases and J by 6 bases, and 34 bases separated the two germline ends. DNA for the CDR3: TGTGCCAGCAGCTATGCAACCACTCCATTTGGCAGCACACAGGAGAAAAACACCATATATTTT. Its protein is CASSYATTPFGSTQEKNTIYF.